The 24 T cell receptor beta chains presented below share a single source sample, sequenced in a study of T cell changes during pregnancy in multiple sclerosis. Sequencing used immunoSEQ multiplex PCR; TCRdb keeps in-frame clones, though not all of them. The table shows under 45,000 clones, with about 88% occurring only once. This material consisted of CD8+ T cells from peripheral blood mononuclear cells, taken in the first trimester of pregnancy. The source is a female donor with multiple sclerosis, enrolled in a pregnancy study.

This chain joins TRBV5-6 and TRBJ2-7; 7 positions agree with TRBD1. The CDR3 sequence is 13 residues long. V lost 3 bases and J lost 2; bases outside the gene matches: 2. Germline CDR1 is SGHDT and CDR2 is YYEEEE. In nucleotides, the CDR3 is TGTGCCAGCAGCTCCGGGACAGCCTACGAGCAGTACTTC. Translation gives CASSSGTAYEQYF.

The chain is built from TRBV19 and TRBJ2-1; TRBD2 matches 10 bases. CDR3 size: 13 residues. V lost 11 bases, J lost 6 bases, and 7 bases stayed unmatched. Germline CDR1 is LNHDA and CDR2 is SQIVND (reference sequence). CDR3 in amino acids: CASRLAGVNEQFF. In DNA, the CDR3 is TGTGCCTCCAGACTAGCGGGCGTCAATGAGCAGTTCTTC.

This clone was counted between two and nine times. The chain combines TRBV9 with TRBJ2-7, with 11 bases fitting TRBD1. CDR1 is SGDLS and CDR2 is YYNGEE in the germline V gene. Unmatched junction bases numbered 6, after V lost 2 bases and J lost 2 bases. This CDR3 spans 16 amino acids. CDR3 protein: CASSVTAGQGAYEQYF. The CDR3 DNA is TGTGCCAGCAGCGTCACGGCGGGACAGGGGGCCTACGAGCAGTACTTC.

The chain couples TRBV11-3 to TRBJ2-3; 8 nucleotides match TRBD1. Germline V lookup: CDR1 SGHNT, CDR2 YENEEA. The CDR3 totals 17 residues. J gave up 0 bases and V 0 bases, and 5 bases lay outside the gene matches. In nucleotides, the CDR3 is TGTGCCAGCAGCTTAGATAGGACAGGGCCAAGCACAGATACGCAGTATTTT. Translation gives CASSLDRTGPSTDTQYF.

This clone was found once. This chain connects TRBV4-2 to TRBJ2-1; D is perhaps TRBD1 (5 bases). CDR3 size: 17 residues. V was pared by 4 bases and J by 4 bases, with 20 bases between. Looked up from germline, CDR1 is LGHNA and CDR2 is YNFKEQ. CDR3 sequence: CASSPETATLGYNEQFF. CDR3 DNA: TGTGCCAGCAGCCCAGAGACAGCAACACTGGGATACAATGAGCAGTTCTTC.

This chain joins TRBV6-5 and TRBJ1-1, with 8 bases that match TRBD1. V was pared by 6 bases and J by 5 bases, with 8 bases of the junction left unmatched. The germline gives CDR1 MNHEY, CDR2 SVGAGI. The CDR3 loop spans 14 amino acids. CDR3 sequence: CASSPQGARTEAFF. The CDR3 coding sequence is TGTGCCAGCAGCCCCCAGGGGGCGCGTACTGAAGCTTTCTTT.

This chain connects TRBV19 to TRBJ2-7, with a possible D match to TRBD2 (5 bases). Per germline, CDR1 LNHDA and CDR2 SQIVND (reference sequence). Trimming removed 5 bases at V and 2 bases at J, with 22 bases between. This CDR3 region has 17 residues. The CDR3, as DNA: TGTGCCAGTAGTGGGTTCAGCCGGGGTGAGGTACCCTACGAGCAGTACTTC. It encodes CASSGFSRGEVPYEQYF.

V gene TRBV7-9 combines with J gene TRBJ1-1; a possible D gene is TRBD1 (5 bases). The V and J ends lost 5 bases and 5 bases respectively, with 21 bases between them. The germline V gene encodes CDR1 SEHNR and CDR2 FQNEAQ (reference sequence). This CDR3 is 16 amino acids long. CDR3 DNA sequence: TGTGCCAGCAGCACCATAGGAGCCACGCGGGGGACTGAAGCTTTCTTT. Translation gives CASSTIGATRGTEAFF.

The CDR3 loop is CASSLAARGIGYEQYF. As DNA, the CDR3 is TGTGCCAGCAGCTTAGCAGCCCGGGGTATCGGGTACGAGCAGTACTTC. The genes are TRBV7-2 and TRBJ2-7, with a tentative D call TRBD2 (5 bases). Trimming pared 0 bases from V and 4 bases from J, leaving 16 bases between. The CDR3 is 16 amino acids. From germline, CDR1 is SGHTA and CDR2 FQGNSA. Variable domain in full (rest from reference TRBV7-2 and TRBJ2-7): GAGVSQSPSNKVTEKGKDVELRCDPISGHTALYWYRQSLGQGLEFLIYFQGNSAPDKSGLPSDRFSAERTGGSVSTLTIQRTQQEDSAVYLCASSLAARGIGYEQYFGPGTRLTVT.

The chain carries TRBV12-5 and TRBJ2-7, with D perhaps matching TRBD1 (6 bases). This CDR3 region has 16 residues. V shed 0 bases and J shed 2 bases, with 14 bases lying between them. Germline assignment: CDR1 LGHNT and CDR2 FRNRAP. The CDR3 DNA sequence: TGTGCTAGTGGTTTGGTACTTGGGGGCCTTCCCTACGAGCAGTACTTC. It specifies CASGLVLGGLPYEQYF.

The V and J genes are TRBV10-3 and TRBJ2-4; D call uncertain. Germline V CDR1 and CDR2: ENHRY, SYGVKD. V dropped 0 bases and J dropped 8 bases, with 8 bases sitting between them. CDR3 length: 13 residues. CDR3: CAISESVVDIQYF. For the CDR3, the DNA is TGTGCCATCAGTGAGTCGGTAGTGGACATTCAGTACTTC.

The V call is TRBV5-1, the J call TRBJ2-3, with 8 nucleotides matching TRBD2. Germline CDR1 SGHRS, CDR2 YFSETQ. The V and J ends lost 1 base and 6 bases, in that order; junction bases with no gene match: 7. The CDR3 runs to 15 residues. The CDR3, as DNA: TGCGCCAGCAGCTTGAACCGGGGGGGCCAGGATACGCAGTATTTT. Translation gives CASSLNRGGQDTQYF.

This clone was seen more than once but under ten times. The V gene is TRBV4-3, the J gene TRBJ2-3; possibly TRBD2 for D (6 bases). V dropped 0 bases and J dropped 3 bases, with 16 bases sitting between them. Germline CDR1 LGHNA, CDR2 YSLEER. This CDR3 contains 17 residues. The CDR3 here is CASSQDLSRGSTDTQYF. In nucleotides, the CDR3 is TGCGCCAGCAGCCAAGATCTTTCGCGGGGATCAACAGATACGCAGTATTTT.

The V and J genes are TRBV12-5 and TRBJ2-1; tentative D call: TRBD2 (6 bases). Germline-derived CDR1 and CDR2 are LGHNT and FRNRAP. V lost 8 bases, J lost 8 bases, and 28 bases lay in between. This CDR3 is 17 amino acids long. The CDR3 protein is CASLRPRGGEVNDEQFF. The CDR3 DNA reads TGTGCTAGTCTGCGTCCACGGGGCGGGGAGGTTAACGATGAGCAGTTCTTC.

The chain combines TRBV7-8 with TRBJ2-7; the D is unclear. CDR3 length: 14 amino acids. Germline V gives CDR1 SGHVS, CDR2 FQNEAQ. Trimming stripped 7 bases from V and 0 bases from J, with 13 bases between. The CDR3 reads CASNIIPDSYEQYF. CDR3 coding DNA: TGTGCCAGCAATATAATCCCAGACTCCTACGAGCAGTACTTC.

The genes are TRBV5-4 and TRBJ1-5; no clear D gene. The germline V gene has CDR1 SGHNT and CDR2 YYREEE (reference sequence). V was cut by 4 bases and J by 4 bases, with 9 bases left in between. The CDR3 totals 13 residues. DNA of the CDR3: TGTGCCAGCAGCAGTGGAGTGAATCAGCCCCAGCATTTT. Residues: CASSSGVNQPQHF.

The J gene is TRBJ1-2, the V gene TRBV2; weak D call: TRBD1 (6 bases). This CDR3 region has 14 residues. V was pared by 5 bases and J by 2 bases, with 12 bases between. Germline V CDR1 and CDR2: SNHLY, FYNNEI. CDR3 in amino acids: CASSLGAQNYGYTF. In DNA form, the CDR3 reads TGTGCCAGCAGTTTGGGGGCGCAAAACTATGGCTACACCTTC.

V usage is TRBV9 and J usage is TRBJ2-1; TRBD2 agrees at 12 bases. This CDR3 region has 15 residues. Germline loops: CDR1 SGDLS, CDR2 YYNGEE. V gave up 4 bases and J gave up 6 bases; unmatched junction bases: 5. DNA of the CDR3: TGTGCCAGCAGCCCCACTAGCGGGGGGCCCAATGAGCAGTTCTTC. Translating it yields CASSPTSGGPNEQFF.

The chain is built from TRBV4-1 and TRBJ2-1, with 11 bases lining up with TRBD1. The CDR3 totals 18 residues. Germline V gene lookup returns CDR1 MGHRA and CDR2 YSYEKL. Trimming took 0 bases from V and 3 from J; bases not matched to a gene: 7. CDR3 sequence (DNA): TGCGCCAGCAGCCAAGATGAGGTCGGGACAGGGGGCTACAATGAGCAGTTCTTC. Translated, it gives CASSQDEVGTGGYNEQFF.

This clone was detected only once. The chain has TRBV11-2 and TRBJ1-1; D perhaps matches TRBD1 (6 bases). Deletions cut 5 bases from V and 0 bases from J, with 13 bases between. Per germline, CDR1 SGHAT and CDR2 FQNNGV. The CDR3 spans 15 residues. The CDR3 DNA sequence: TGTGCCAGCAGCCCGCCCGGACAGATGAACACTGAAGCTTTCTTT. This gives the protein CASSPPGQMNTEAFF. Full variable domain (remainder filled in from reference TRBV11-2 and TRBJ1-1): EAGVAQSPRYKIIEKRQSVAFWCNPISGHATLYWYQQILGQGPKLLIQFQNNGVVDDSQLPKDRFSAERLKGVDSTLKIQPAKLEDSAVYLCASSPPGQMNTEAFFGQGTRLTVV.

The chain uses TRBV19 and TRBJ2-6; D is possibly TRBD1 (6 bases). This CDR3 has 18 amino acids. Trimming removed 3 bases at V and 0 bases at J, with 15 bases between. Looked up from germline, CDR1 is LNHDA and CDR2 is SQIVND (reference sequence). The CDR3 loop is CASSIERQVFSGANVLTF. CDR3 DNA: TGTGCCAGTAGTATCGAGAGACAGGTTTTCTCTGGGGCCAACGTCCTGACTTTC.

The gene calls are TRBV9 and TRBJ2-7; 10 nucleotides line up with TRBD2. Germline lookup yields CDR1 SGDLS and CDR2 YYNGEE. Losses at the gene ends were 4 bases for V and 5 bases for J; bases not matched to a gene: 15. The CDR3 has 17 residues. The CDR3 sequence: CASSTQVASGGSDEQYF. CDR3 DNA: TGTGCCAGCAGCACCCAGGTGGCTAGCGGGGGTTCAGACGAGCAGTACTTC.

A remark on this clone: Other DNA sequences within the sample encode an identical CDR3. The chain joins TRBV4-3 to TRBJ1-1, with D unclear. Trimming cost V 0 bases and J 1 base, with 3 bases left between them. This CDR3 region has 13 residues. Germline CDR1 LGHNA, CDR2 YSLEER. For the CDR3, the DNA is TGCGCCAGCAGCCAAGATCGGAACACTGAAGCTTTCTTT. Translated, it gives CASSQDRNTEAFF.

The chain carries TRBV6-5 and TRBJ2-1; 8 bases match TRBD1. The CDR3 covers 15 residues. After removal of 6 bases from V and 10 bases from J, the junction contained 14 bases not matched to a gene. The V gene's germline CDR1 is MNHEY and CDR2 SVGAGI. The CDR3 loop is CASSHYRTGRREQFF. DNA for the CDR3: TGTGCCAGCAGCCACTACCGGACAGGGCGGAGAGAGCAGTTCTTC.